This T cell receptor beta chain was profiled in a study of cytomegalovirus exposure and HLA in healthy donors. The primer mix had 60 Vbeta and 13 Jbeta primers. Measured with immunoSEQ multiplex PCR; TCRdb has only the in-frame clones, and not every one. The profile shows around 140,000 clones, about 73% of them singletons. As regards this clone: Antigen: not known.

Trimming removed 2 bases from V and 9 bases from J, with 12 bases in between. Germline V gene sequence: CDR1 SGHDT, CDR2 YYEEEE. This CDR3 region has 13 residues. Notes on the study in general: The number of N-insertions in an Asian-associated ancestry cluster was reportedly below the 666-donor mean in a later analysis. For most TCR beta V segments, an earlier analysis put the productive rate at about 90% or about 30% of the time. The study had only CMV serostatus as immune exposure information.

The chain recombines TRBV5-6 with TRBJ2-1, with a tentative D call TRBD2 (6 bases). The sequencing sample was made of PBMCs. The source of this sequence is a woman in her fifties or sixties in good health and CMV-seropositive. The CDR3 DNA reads TGTGCCAGCAGCTTCCCGGGGGTTGGTGAGCAGTTCTTC. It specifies CASSFPGVGEQFF.